This T cell receptor beta chain is from a study of shared clonotypes between healthy human individuals. Positively selected for CCR7, the CD45RO-negative cells used as naive CD8 cells excluded terminally differentiated effector memory CD45RA+ cells. The method was immunoSEQ multiplex PCR; TCRdb's version includes in-frame clones alone and lacks a portion of them. The table records around 1.9 million clones, just over 90% of them present only once. Germline CDR1 and CDR2: SGHVS and FNYEAQ. Trimming removed 0 bases from V and 1 base from J, with 18 bases in between. This CDR3 spans 18 amino acids. Material: naive CD8+ T cells from PBMCs. The TCR comes from a man in his late teens or twenties in good health. Some clones in this sample may be carry-over from other donors' samples. The rearrangement links TRBV7-6 to TRBJ1-1; D might be TRBD1 (6 bases). The CDR3 loop reads CASSLALGLLGQNTEAFF. Here the CDR3 DNA reads TGTGCCAGCAGCTTAGCTTTAGGTCTTTTGGGACAGAACACTGAAGCTTTCTTT.